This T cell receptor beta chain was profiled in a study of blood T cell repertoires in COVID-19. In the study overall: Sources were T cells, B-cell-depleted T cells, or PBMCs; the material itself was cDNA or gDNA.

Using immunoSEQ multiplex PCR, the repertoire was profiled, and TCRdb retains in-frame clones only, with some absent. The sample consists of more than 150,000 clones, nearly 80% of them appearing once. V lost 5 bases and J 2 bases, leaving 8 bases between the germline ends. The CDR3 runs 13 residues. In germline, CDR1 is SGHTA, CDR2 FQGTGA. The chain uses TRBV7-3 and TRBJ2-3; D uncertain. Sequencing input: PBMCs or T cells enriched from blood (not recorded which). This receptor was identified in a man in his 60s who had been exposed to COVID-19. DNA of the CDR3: TGTGCCAGCAGCCCCCCGTTCACAGATACGCAGTATTTT. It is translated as CASSPPFTDTQYF.